This T cell receptor (beta chain) appears in the sequencing data of a study of cytomegalovirus exposure and HLA in healthy donors. Across the whole study: Among over 350 genotyped donors, about 83% fell in the Caucasian-associated ancestry cluster. Notes on the study in general: Across donors, sequencing depth was assumed by presence/absence analyses to be roughly uniform.

On this clone: As yet, its antigen is unknown.

The trim removed 8 bases at V and 0 bases at J, leaving 9 bases unmatched. This CDR3 region has 15 residues. CDR1 and CDR2 (germline): MRHNA, SNTAGT. A multiplex PCR was run with 60 Vbeta primers and 13 Jbeta primers. Under the authors' procedure: Around 76 million unique TCR beta chains, 9 million to 12 million shared, were counted in a later analysis. Only in-frame clones appear in the TCRdb table, and some are missing; sequencing was by immunoSEQ multiplex PCR. The V and J calls and clone size were taken over from that table, and D and trimming were inferred from the DNA. In total, the table holds some 72,000 clones.

The chain carries TRBV6-4 and TRBJ1-2, with TRBD1 identical over 7 bases. This receptor was taken from a man in his forties in good health and CMV-seronegative. The material sequenced was PBMCs. CDR3 DNA: TGTGCCAGCCCCCAAGACAGGGCCGCTAACTATGGCTACACCTTC. Its translation is CASPQDRAANYGYTF.